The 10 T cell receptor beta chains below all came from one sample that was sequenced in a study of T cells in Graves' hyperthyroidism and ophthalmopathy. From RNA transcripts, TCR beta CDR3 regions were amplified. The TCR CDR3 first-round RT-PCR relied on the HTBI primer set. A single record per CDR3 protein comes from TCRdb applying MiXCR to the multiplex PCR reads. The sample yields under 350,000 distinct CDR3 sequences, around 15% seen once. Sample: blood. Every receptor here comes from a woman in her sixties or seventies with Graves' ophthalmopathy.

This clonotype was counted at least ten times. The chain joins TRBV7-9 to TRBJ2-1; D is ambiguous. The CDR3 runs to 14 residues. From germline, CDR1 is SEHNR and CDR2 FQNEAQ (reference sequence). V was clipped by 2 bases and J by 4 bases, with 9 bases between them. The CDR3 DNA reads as TGTGCCAGCAGCTTACAAACTGCTTACAATGAGCAGTTCTTC. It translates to CASSLQTAYNEQFF.

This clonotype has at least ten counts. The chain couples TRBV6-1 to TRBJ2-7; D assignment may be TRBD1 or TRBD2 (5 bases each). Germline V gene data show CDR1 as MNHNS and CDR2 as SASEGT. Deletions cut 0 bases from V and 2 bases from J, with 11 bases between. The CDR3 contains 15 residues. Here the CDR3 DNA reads TGTGCCAGCAGTGAAGCGGGGGACGGACCCTACGAGCAGTACTTC. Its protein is CASSEAGDGPYEQYF.

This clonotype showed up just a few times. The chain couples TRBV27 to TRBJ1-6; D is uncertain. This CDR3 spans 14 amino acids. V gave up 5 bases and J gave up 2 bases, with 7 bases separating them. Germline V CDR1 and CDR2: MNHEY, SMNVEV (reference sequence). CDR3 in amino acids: CASSKLTYNSPLHF. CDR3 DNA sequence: TGTGCCAGCAGTAAATTGACCTATAATTCACCCCTCCACTTT.

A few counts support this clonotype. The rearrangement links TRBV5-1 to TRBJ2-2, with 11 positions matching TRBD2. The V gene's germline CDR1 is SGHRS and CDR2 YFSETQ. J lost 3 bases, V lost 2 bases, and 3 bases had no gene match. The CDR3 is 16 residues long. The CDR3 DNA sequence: TGCGCCAGCAGCTTTACTAGCGGGAGTTACACCGGGGAGCTGTTTTTT. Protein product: CASSFTSGSYTGELFF. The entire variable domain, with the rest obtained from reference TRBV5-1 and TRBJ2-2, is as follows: KAGVTQTPRYLIKTRGQQVTLSCSPISGHRSVSWYQQTPGQGLQFLFEYFSETQRNKGNFPGRFSGRQFSNSRSEMNVSTLELGDSALYLCASSFTSGSYTGELFFGEGSRLTVL.

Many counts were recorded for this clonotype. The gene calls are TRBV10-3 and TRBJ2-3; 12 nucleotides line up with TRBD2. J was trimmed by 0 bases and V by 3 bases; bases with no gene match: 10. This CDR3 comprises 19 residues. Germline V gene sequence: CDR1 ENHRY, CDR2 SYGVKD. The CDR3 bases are TGTGCCATCAGTGACCGCGACGGACTAGCGGGATATAGCACAGATACGCAGTATTTT. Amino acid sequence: CAISDRDGLAGYSTDTQYF.

The CDR3 spells CASSPVATYEQYF. The CDR3 bases are TGTGCCAGCAGCCCCGTTGCGACCTACGAGCAGTACTTC. V gene TRBV11-2 combines with J gene TRBJ2-7, with D hard to call. V was shortened by 5 bases and J by 2 bases, with 10 bases between the two germline ends. Per the germline V gene, CDR1 is SGHAT and CDR2 is FQNNGV. The length of the CDR3 is 13 residues. The full variable domain, rest sourced from reference TRBV11-2 and TRBJ2-7, is EAGVAQSPRYKIIEKRQSVAFWCNPISGHATLYWYQQILGQGPKLLIQFQNNGVVDDSQLPKDRFSAERLKGVDSTLKIQPAKLEDSAVYLCASSPVATYEQYFGPGTRLTVT.

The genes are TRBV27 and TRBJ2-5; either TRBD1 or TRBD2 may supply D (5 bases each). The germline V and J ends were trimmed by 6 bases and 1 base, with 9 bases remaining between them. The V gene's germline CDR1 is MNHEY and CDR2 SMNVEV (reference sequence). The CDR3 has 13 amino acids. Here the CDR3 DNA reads TGTGCCAGCAGAACCGGGGCCCAAGAGACCCAGTACTTC. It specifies CASRTGAQETQYF.

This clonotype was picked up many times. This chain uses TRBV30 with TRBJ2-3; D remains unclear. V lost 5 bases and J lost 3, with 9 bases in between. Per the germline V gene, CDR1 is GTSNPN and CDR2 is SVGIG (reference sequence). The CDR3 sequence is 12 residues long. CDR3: CAWFWQTDTQYF. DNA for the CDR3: TGTGCCTGGTTTTGGCAAACAGATACGCAGTATTTT.

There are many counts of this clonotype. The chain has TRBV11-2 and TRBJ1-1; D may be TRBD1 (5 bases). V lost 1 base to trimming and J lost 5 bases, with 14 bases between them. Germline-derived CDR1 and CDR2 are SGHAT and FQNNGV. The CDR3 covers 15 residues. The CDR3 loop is CASSLVGWRGTEAFF. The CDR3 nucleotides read TGTGCCAGCAGCTTAGTAGGGTGGCGGGGGACTGAAGCTTTCTTT.

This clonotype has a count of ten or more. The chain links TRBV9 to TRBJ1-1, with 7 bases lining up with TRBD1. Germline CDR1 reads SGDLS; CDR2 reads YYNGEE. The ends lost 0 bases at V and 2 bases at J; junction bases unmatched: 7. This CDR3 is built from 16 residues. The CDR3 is CASSVEPQGVNTEAFF. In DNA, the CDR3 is TGTGCCAGCAGCGTAGAGCCGCAGGGGGTTAACACTGAAGCTTTCTTT.